These T cell receptor beta chains were read from a single sample in a study of T cell responses to AZD1222 COVID-19 vaccine. Using immunoSEQ multiplex PCR, the repertoire was profiled, and TCRdb retains in-frame clones only, with some absent. The sample gives 200,000 to 250,000 clones, roughly 94% of which show up once; around 1.7% is in the top ten. Sequencing was performed on peripheral blood, taken 28 days after the second dose of the MenACWY control vaccine. The receptors shown here come from an adult who received the MenACWY meningococcal vaccine as a control. Both conserved end residues are part of each CDR3. Each record gives: D gene, J gene, clone size, V gene, CDR3 protein, CDR3 DNA. The D gene is left open where the match is weak. A row's size may be missing; if present it is once, few, many or a size class.

. TRBJ2-5 . TRBV4-1 CASSQVFVRQETQYF TGCGCCAGCAGCCAAGTCTTCGTCCGTCAAGAGACCCAGTACTTC
TRBD1 TRBJ2-3 . TRBV13 CASSPWTGNVDTQYF TGTGCCAGCAGCCCCTGGACAGGGAATGTAGATACGCAGTATTTT
. TRBJ1-5 . TRBV10-3 CAISEPGQGNQPQHF TGTGCCATCAGTGAGCCAGGGCAGGGCAATCAGCCCCAGCATTTT
. TRBJ1-3 . TRBV4-3 CASSQGGGPGNTIYF TGCGCCAGCAGCCAAGGGGGAGGGCCCGGTAACACCATATATTTT
. TRBJ1-1 . TRBV19 CASPPVAGEPSVNTEAFF TGTGCCAGTCCCCCTGTGGCGGGGGAGCCGTCTGTAAACACTGAAGCTTTCTTT
TRBD2 TRBJ2-1 . TRBV7-9 CASSLVSGLAAYNEQFF TGTGCCAGCAGCTTAGTCTCGGGACTAGCGGCCTACAATGAGCAGTTCTTC
. TRBJ2-7 . TRBV4-1 CASSQDKASLFYEQYF TGCGCCAGCAGCCAAGATAAGGCCAGTCTTTTTTACGAGCAGTACTTC
TRBD1 TRBJ1-2 . TRBV24-1 CATSDRTGGGWYGYTF TGTGCCACCAGTGACCGCACAGGGGGCGGATGGTATGGCTACACCTTC
TRBD2 TRBJ2-3 . TRBV6-2/TRBV6-3 CASSRDYTDTQYF TGTGCCAGCAGCCGGGACTACACAGATACGCAGTATTTT
. TRBJ2-5 . TRBV2 CASSGQGGSETQYF TGTGCCAGCAGTGGACAGGGAGGTTCGGAGACCCAGTACTTC
. TRBJ1-2 . TRBV19 CASSMWAGYTF TGTGCCAGTAGTATGTGGGCCGGCTACACCTTC
TRBD1 TRBJ1-5 . TRBV6-1 CASSEDPGGRQPQHF TGTGCCAGCAGTGAGGACCCAGGGGGAAGACAGCCCCAGCATTTT
. TRBJ1-6 . TRBV30 CAWSPTDSPLHF TGTGCCTGGAGCCCGACGGATTCACCCCTCCACTTT
TRBD1 TRBJ2-3 . TRBV25-1 CASSAEQGVTDTQYF TGTGCCAGCAGTGCGGAACAGGGGGTCACAGATACGCAGTATTTT
. TRBJ2-7 . TRBV7-2 CASRPDPAYEQYF TGTGCCAGCAGACCCGACCCCGCTTACGAGCAGTACTTC
. TRBJ2-7 . TRBV7-2 CASSLEGDPGYEQYF TGTGCCAGCAGCTTAGAAGGGGATCCTGGTTACGAGCAGTACTTC
. TRBJ2-4 . TRBV7-9 CASSLAQGLLAKNIQYF TGTGCCAGCAGCTTAGCGCAAGGACTACTAGCCAAAAACATTCAGTACTTC
TRBD2 TRBJ2-7 . TRBV7-2 CASSWTLAGKDEQYF TGTGCCAGCAGCTGGACCCTAGCGGGGAAGGACGAGCAGTACTTC
TRBD1 TRBJ1-5 . TRBV2 CASSEVQGGQPQHF TGTGCCAGCAGTGAAGTTCAGGGGGGACAGCCCCAGCATTTT
. TRBJ2-1 . TRBV5-1 CASSPGHNYNEQFF TGCGCCAGCAGCCCGGGACACAACTACAATGAGCAGTTCTTC
. TRBJ2-7 . TRBV3-1/TRBV3-2 CASSQWERADSYEQYF TGTGCCAGCAGCCAATGGGAACGGGCGGACTCCTACGAGCAGTACTTC
TRBD1 TRBJ1-5 . TRBV10-3 CAIRGQGDQPQHF TGTGCCATCAGAGGACAGGGTGATCAGCCCCAGCATTTT
. TRBJ1-3 . TRBV6-2/TRBV6-3 CASSPDLGYGNTIYF TGTGCCAGCAGTCCGGACCTGGGATACGGAAACACCATATATTTT
. TRBJ2-3 . TRBV24-1 CATSDFRTGTDTQYF TGTGCCACCAGTGATTTCAGGACAGGCACAGATACGCAGTATTTT
. TRBJ2-7 few TRBV5-6 CASSLASGLYYEQYF TGTGCCAGCAGCTTGGCCTCGGGTCTATACTACGAGCAGTACTTC
TRBD2 TRBJ2-5 . TRBV27 CASSGLAEGGETQYF TGTGCCAGCAGTGGGCTAGCGGAGGGCGGGGAGACCCAGTACTTC
. TRBJ1-3 . TRBV5-6 CASSFGISGNTIYF TGTGCCAGCAGCTTTGGGATCTCTGGAAACACCATATATTTT
. TRBJ1-1 . TRBV12-5 CASGLVKAGNTEAFF TGTGCTAGTGGTTTGGTAAAGGCAGGGAACACTGAAGCTTTCTTT
TRBD2 TRBJ2-7 . TRBV6-5 CASSYPPSGGGEQYF TGTGCCAGCAGTTACCCCCCTAGCGGGGGGGGAGAGCAGTACTTC
. TRBJ1-6 . TRBV27 CASSLGGVDRSPLHF TGTGCCAGCAGTTTAGGGGGCGTTGATAGGTCACCCCTCCACTTT
. TRBJ2-3 . TRBV13 CASSLDRGRSTDTQYF TGTGCCAGCAGCTTAGATCGGGGGAGAAGCACAGATACGCAGTATTTT
. TRBJ2-5 once TRBV4-3 CASSQFRDGKTQYF TGCGCCAGCAGCCAGTTCCGGGACGGTAAGACCCAGTACTTC
. TRBJ1-1 . TRBV24-1 CATSDSSDGNTEAFF TGTGCCACCAGTGATTCCTCAGACGGGAACACTGAAGCTTTCTTT
. TRBJ1-4 . TRBV7-9 CASSSSGVEKLFF TGTGCCAGCAGCTCCTCGGGGGTCGAAAAACTGTTTTTT
. TRBJ2-7 . TRBV27 CASSPQGVGEQYF TGTGCCAGCAGTCCGCAGGGAGTGGGGGAGCAGTACTTC
TRBD2 TRBJ2-3 . TRBV4-2 CASSQVAGGPGSTDTQYF TGTGCCAGCAGCCAAGTAGCGGGGGGGCCCGGGAGCACAGATACGCAGTATTTT
. TRBJ2-7 . TRBV7-9 CASSPARDVTYEQYF TGTGCCAGCAGCCCCGCCCGGGACGTTACCTACGAGCAGTACTTC
. TRBJ1-6 . TRBV10-2 CASTRTESNSPLHF TGCGCCAGCACGAGGACAGAGAGCAATTCACCCCTCCACTTT
. TRBJ1-1 . TRBV7-9 CASSFPGDSTEAFF TGTGCCAGCAGCTTCCCAGGGGATAGCACTGAAGCTTTCTTT
TRBD1 TRBJ2-1 . TRBV7-9 CASSQTQGANNEQFF TGTGCCAGCAGCCAGACCCAGGGGGCGAACAATGAGCAGTTCTTC
. TRBJ1-4 once TRBV18 CASSPGTTNEKLFF TGTGCCAGCTCACCGGGGACAACTAATGAAAAACTGTTTTTT
. TRBJ1-2 . TRBV7-9 CASSRAEGLYGYTF TGTGCCAGCAGCCGGGCCGAAGGACTATATGGCTACACCTTC
. TRBJ2-3 . TRBV6-4 CASSDSGRTDTQYF TGTGCCAGCAGTGACTCGGGGAGGACAGATACGCAGTATTTT
TRBD1 TRBJ2-1 . TRBV25-1 CASSETRTGAYNEQFF TGTGCCAGCAGTGAAACAAGGACAGGAGCCTACAATGAGCAGTTCTTC
. TRBJ1-1 . TRBV28 CASTGVGTEAFF TGTGCCAGCACAGGGGTAGGCACTGAAGCTTTCTTT
. TRBJ1-5 . TRBV19 CASSIISWGNQPQHF TGTGCCAGTAGTATAATCTCTTGGGGTAATCAGCCCCAGCATTTT